This is a list of T cell receptor beta chains from one sample in a study of technical replicates of blood from a handful of donors. Clones were sequenced by immunoSEQ multiplex PCR, and TCRdb holds only the in-frame ones, with some missing. The sample shows 85,000 to 100,000 clones, approximately 96% of them seen only once. Sequencing was done on a sample of T cells isolated from PBMCs. These receptors all come from a human donor in good health. The CDR3 runs from the conserved cysteine through the conserved F or W. D genes are given only for firm matches. Clone size appears in some rows only: once, few, many, or a class for an expanded clone.

cdr3_aa: CAISAGLGGGGITSYNEQFF
cdr3_nt: TGTGCCATCAGTGCGGGTCTGGGAGGCGGGGGGATTACCTCCTACAATGAGCAGTTCTTC
clone_size: -
j_call: TRBJ2-1
v_call: TRBV10-3
d_call: TRBD2

cdr3_aa: CASIGDRVLAFF
cdr3_nt: TGTGCCAGCATAGGGGACAGGGTACTAGCTTTCTTT
clone_size: few
j_call: TRBJ1-1
v_call: TRBV2
d_call: TRBD1

cdr3_aa: CASSLGPWPYEQYF
cdr3_nt: TGTGCCAGCAGTTTGGGGCCTTGGCCCTACGAGCAGTACTTC
clone_size: -
j_call: TRBJ2-7
v_call: TRBV28
d_call: -

cdr3_aa: CASSPGGLTYEQYF
cdr3_nt: TGTGCCAGCAGCCCGGGGGGCCTAACCTACGAGCAGTACTTC
clone_size: -
j_call: TRBJ2-7
v_call: TRBV7-2
d_call: -

cdr3_aa: CASSEFQAYEQYF
cdr3_nt: TGCGCCAGCAGTGAGTTCCAGGCCTACGAGCAGTACTTC
clone_size: -
j_call: TRBJ2-7
v_call: TRBV10-2
d_call: -

cdr3_aa: CASSFDITGELFF
cdr3_nt: TGTGCTAGCAGCTTCGACATCACCGGGGAGCTGTTTTTT
clone_size: -
j_call: TRBJ2-2
v_call: TRBV7-7
d_call: -

cdr3_aa: CASTRTGSYEQYF
cdr3_nt: TGTGCCAGCACGAGGACAGGTTCCTACGAGCAGTACTTC
clone_size: -
j_call: TRBJ2-7
v_call: TRBV6-1
d_call: TRBD1

cdr3_aa: CASSRTGDSNQPQHF
cdr3_nt: TGTGCCAGCAGCAGAACAGGGGATAGCAATCAGCCCCAGCATTTT
clone_size: -
j_call: TRBJ1-5
v_call: TRBV25-1
d_call: TRBD1

cdr3_aa: CASTPGEASGSNEQFF
cdr3_nt: TGTGCCAGCACTCCGGGGGAGGCTAGCGGGAGCAATGAGCAGTTCTTC
clone_size: -
j_call: TRBJ2-1
v_call: TRBV27
d_call: TRBD2

cdr3_aa: CAGQTGQPNTEAFF
cdr3_nt: TGTGCCGGTCAAACGGGACAGCCGAACACTGAAGCTTTCTTT
clone_size: -
j_call: TRBJ1-1
v_call: TRBV2
d_call: TRBD1

cdr3_aa: CASSLSLPQETQYF
cdr3_nt: TGCGCCAGCAGCCTAAGCCTCCCCCAAGAGACCCAGTACTTC
clone_size: -
j_call: TRBJ2-5
v_call: TRBV5-1
d_call: -

cdr3_aa: CASRSPNRVRLETQYF
cdr3_nt: TGTGCCAGCAGGTCCCCCAACAGGGTTCGCCTAGAGACCCAGTACTTC
clone_size: -
j_call: TRBJ2-5
v_call: TRBV28
d_call: -

cdr3_aa: CASSQITGYMSYEQYF
cdr3_nt: TGTGCCAGCAGCCAAATTACAGGGTACATGTCCTACGAGCAGTACTTC
clone_size: -
j_call: TRBJ2-7
v_call: TRBV4-2
d_call: -

cdr3_aa: CASSRGIGETQYF
cdr3_nt: TGTGCCAGCAGTCGAGGGATTGGGGAGACCCAGTACTTC
clone_size: -
j_call: TRBJ2-5
v_call: TRBV6-1
d_call: -

cdr3_aa: CATSSDSGNIQYF
cdr3_nt: TGTGCCACCAGCAGCGACAGTGGGAACATTCAGTACTTC
clone_size: -
j_call: TRBJ2-4
v_call: TRBV15
d_call: -

cdr3_aa: CASSLSWQGGGNSNQPQHF
cdr3_nt: TGTGCCAGCAGTTTATCGTGGCAGGGAGGAGGGAACAGCAATCAGCCCCAGCATTTT
clone_size: -
j_call: TRBJ1-5
v_call: TRBV27
d_call: -

cdr3_aa: CASRGGGGLIYEQYF
cdr3_nt: TGTGCCAGCCGTGGAGGGGGGGGCCTTATCTACGAGCAGTACTTC
clone_size: -
j_call: TRBJ2-7
v_call: TRBV6-5
d_call: -

cdr3_aa: CASSFPAGGGETQYF
cdr3_nt: TGTGCCAGCAGTTTCCCAGCGGGAGGGGGGGAGACCCAGTACTTC
clone_size: -
j_call: TRBJ2-5
v_call: TRBV28
d_call: TRBD2

cdr3_aa: CASSLGDRVGQFF
cdr3_nt: TGTGCCAGCAGCTTGGGTGACAGGGTTGGGCAGTTCTTC
clone_size: -
j_call: TRBJ2-1
v_call: TRBV7-9
d_call: TRBD1

cdr3_aa: CASSYGGYNEQFF
cdr3_nt: TGTGCCAGCTCCTACGGGGGGTACAATGAGCAGTTCTTC
clone_size: -
j_call: TRBJ2-1
v_call: TRBV7-9
d_call: TRBD2